The table lists the clone carrying this TCR beta chain with a count of one. What it binds is unknown. The CDR3 covers 12 residues. Per germline, CDR1 SNHLY and CDR2 FYNNEI. Trimming removed 7 bases from V and 4 bases from J, with 7 bases in between. Sequencing of TCR beta, carried out with a high-throughput approach, was applied to CD8+ and CD4+ T cells from the blood. The data are from a study of CD8 T cells in Susac syndrome. An input of about 0.5 to 1 ug of RNA was subjected to reverse transcription using random hexamers. TCRdb re-called the immunoSEQ multiplex PCR reads through MiXCR, storing one row per CDR3 protein. The table lists 90,000 or so distinct CDR3 sequences, roughly 91% of them singletons. Study observations and caveats: The study's TCR sequencing and HLA analysis covered a relatively small number of individuals, and the study acknowledged this.

Sequenced material: CD8+ T cells from PBMCs. The receptor's source is a human donor in good health. The rearrangement joins TRBV2 to TRBJ2-2; D gene uncertain. The CDR3: CASTPGTGELFF. In nucleotides, the CDR3 is TGTGCCAGCACCCCCGGCACCGGGGAGCTGTTTTTT. The variable domain in full, with the rest retrieved from reference TRBV2 and TRBJ2-2, is EPEVTQTPSHQVTQMGQEVILRCVPISNHLYFYWYRQILGQKVEFLVSFYNNEISEKSEIFDDQFSVERPDGSNFTLKIRSTKLEDSAMYFCASTPGTGELFFGEGSRLTVL.